This T cell receptor (beta chain) derives from a study of memory CD4+ T cells and cytomegalovirus serostatus. Single viable CD3+CD4+CD8-CD45RO+ cells were sorted as the memory CD4+ T cells. Study-wide results and caveats: Repertoires predicted CMV serostatus with median bootstrapped AUC of about 0.94.

Points on this clone: Its antigen is currently unknown.

This CDR3 contains 17 residues. In germline, CDR1 is LGHNA, CDR2 YNFKEQ. Trimming took 0 bases from V and 2 from J; bases not matched to a gene: 6. Using immunoSEQ multiplex PCR, the repertoire was profiled, and TCRdb retains in-frame clones only, with some absent. There are about 82,000 clones in the sample; approximately 80% occur only once, and around 0.8% lies in the top ten. The material sequenced was memory CD4+ T cells from blood. The chain joins TRBV4-2 to TRBJ2-1; 8 nucleotides line up with TRBD2. The source of this sequence is an adult in good health and CMV-seronegative. This chain's CDR3 is CASSQDVAGGTYNEQFF. CDR3 DNA: TGTGCCAGCAGCCAAGATGTGGCGGGGGGAACCTACAATGAGCAGTTCTTC.